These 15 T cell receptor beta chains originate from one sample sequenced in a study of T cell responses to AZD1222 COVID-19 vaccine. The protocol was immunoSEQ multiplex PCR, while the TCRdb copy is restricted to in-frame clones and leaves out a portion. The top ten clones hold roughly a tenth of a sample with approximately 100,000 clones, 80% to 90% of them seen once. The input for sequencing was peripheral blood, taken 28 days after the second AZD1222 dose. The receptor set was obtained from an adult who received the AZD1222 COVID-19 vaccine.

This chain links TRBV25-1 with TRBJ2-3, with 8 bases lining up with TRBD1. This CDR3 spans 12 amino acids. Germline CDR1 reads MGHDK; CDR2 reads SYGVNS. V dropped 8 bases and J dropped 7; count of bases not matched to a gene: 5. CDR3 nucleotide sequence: TGTGCCAGCTCGGACAGGGTGTATACGCAGTATTTT. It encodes CASSDRVYTQYF.

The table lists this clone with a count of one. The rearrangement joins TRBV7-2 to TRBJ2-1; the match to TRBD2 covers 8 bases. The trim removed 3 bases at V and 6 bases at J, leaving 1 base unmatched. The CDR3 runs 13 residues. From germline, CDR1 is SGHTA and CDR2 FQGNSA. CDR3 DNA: TGTGCCAGCAGCTTGGCGGGAGGCAATGAGCAGTTCTTC. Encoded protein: CASSLAGGNEQFF.

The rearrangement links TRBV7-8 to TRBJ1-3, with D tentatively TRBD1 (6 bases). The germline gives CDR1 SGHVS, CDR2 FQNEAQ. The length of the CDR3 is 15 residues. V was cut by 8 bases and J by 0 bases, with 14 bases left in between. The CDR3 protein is CASGRGTNSGNTIYF. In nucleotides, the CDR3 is TGTGCCAGCGGCCGGGGGACAAACTCTGGAAACACCATATATTTT.

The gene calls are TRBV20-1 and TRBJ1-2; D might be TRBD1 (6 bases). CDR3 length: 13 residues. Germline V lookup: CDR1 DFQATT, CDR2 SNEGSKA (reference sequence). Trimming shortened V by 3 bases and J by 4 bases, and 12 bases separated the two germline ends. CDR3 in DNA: TGCAGTGCTAGTGACGGACAGCGCTATGGCTACACCTTC. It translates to CSASDGQRYGYTF.

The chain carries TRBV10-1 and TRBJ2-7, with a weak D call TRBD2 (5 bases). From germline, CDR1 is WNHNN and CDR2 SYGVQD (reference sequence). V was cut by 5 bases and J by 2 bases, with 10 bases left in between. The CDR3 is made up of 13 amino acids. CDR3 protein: CASSLGKTYEQYF. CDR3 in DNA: TGCGCCAGCAGTCTCGGGAAAACCTACGAGCAGTACTTC.

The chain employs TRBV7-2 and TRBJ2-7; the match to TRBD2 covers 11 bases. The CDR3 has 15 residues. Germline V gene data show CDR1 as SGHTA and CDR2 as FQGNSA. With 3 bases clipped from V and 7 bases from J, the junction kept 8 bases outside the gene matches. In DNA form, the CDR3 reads TGTGCCAGCAGCTTTACCGGGACTAGCGGTAGTGAGCAGTACTTC. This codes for CASSFTGTSGSEQYF.

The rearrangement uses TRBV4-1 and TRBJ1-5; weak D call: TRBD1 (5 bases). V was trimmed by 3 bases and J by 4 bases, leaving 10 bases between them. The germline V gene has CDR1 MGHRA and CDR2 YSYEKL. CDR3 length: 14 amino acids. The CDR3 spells CASSHREGNQPQHF. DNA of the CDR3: TGCGCCAGCAGCCACAGAGAGGGGAATCAGCCCCAGCATTTT.

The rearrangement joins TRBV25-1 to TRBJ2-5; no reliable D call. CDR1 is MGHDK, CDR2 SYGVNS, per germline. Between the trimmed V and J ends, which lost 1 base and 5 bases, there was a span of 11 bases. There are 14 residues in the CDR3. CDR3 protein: CASSESAVRETQYF. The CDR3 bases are TGTGCCAGCAGTGAATCGGCAGTTAGGGAGACCCAGTACTTC. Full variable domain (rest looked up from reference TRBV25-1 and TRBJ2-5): EADIYQTPRYLVIGTGKKITLECSQTMGHDKMYWYQQDPGMELHLIHYSYGVNSTEKGDLSSESTVSRIRTEHFPLTLESARPSHTSQYLCASSESAVRETQYFGPGTRLLVL.

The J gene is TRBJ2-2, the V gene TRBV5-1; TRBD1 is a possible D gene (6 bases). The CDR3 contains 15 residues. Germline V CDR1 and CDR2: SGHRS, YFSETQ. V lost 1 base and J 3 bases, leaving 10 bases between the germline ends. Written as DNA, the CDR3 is TGCGCCAGCAGCTTGAGCAGGGGTGACACCGGGGAGCTGTTTTTT. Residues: CASSLSRGDTGELFF.

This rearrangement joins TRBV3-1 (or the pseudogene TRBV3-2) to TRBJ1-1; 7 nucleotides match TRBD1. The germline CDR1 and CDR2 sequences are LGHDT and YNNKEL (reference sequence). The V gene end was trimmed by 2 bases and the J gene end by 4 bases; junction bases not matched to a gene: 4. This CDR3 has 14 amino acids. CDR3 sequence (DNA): TGTGCCAGCAGCCAAACAGGGGCGGGCACTGAAGCTTTCTTT. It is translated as CASSQTGAGTEAFF.

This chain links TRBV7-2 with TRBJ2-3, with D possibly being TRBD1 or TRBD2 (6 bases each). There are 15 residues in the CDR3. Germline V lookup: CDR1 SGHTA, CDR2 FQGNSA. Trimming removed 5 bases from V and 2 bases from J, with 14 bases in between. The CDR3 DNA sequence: TGTGCCAGCAGCGGGGGGCAGGGGCACACAGATACGCAGTATTTT. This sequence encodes CASSGGQGHTDTQYF.

The CDR3 sequence: CASSLEGTGASKGEQYF. The CDR3 coding sequence is TGTGCCAGCAGCTTAGAGGGGACAGGGGCCTCTAAGGGCGAGCAGTACTTC. J is TRBJ2-7 and V is TRBV7-2, with 10 bases fitting TRBD1. The germline V gene has CDR1 SGHTA and CDR2 FQGNSA. J was trimmed by 6 bases and V by 1 base; bases with no gene match: 12. The CDR3 length is 17 residues.

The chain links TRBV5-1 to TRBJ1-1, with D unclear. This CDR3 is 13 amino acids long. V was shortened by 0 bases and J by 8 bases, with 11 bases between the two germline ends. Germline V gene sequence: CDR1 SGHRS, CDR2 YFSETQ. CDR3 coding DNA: TGCGCCAGCAGCTTGGGAGGGTTGAGGGAAGCTTTCTTT. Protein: CASSLGGLREAFF.

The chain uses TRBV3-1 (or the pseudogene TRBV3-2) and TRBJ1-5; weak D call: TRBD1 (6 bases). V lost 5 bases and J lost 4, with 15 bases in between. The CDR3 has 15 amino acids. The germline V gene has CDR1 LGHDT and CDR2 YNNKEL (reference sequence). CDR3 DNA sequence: TGTGCCAGCAGCGCCGGGACAACCTTTAATCAGCCCCAGCATTTT. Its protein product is CASSAGTTFNQPQHF.

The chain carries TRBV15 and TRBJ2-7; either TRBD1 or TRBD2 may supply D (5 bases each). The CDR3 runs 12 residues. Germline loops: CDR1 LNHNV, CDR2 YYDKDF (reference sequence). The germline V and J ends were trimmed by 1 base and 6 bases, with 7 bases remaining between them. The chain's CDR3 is CATSRVRGEQYF. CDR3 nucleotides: TGTGCCACCAGCAGAGTGAGGGGCGAGCAGTACTTC. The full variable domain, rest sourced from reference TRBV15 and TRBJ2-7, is DAMVIQNPRYQVTQFGKPVTLSCSQTLNHNVMYWYQQKSSQAPKLLFHYYDKDFNNEADTPDNFQSRRPNTSFCFLDIRSPGLGDTAMYLCATSRVRGEQYFGPGTRLTVT.